The source of this TCR beta chain is a study of cytomegalovirus exposure and HLA in healthy donors (TCRdb year 2017). With respect to the entire study: A later analysis indicated that the roughly 120 validation repertoires were generated on the platform also employed for the 720 or so repertoires of the first cohort. The study aimed to test whether cataloging public T cell receptors could reveal signatures of past pathogen exposure. A separate validation cohort of 90 to 150 different subjects was used in addition to the roughly 720-subject first cohort. High-throughput TCR immunosequencing, statistical association of individual TCRs with disease status, and machine learning were combined to predict cytomegalovirus infection status.

The investigation overall reported the following: A later analysis lacked HLA typing for the validation cohort, so it scored co-occurrence in that cohort across all 110 or so repertoires. It was suggested by the authors that the approach could potentially be generalized to other disease states and immunological phenotypes. In vitro tests confirmed that three of the cytomegalovirus-associated TCR beta chains recognize cytomegalovirus antigens. Across donors, most TCR sequences were observed very rarely, whereas some public TCRs were present in many individuals. A later analysis found that TCRs clustered in the first cohort also tended to co-occur in the approximately 120 validation repertoires, with 90% to 95% of cluster scores above 0. In the study, some 160 TCR beta chains were listed as associated with cytomegalovirus. In both the original and validation cohorts, the classifier was reported to diagnose cytomegalovirus status with high specificity and sensitivity.

Receptor libraries were prepared by the immunoSEQ multiplex PCR assay. The original pipeline was this. A statistical classification framework was developed to diagnose cytomegalovirus status using the catalog of TCR beta chain sequences. TCRdb retrieved this table from immuneACCESS and kept in-frame rearrangements only. Not all clones are present; in checked studies, unresolved V genes account for under half, and no reason is known for the remainder. The V and J calls and the clone size are those of that table, but D and trimming were determined from the DNA. The table for this sample lists over 200,000 clones; just over 85% of them were counted only once. Together, the top ten hold 2.9% of the sample. Unmatched junction bases come to 12, with V trimmed by 6 bases and J by 12 bases. The CDR3, cysteine through phenylalanine, is 15 amino acids long. Only the CDR3 DNA stays, 45 bases, in frame from base 1. From a lookup of the germline V gene, CDR1 and CDR2 are MNHEY and SVGAGI.

A note on this clone: Its recognized antigen is unknown. There are no base qualities to consult, and no much larger clone falls within one base.

The donors belonged to the validation cohort of about 110 subjects, which was separate from the approximately 680-subject first cohort. The chain is encoded by TRBV6-5 joined to TRBJ2-1, with 12 bases aligning to TRBD2. The source is a woman under 30 in good health and CMV-seronegative. The sequenced sample was PBMCs. The CDR3 protein sequence reads: CASRAGTSGSGRQFF. The DNA reads TGTGCCAGCAGGGCCGGGACTAGCGGGTCGGGCCGGCAGTTCTTC.